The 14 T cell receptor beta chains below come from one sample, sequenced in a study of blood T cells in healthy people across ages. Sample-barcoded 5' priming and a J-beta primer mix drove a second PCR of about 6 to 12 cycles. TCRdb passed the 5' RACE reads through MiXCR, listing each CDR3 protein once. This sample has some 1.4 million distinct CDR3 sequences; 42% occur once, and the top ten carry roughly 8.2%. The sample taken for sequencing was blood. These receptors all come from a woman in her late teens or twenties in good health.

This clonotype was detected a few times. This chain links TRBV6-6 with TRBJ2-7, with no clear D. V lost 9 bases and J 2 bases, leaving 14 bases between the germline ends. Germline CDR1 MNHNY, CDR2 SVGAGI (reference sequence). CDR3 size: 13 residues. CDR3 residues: CASKSAVPYEQYF. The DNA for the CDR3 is TGTGCCAGTAAGAGCGCTGTCCCCTACGAGCAGTACTTC.

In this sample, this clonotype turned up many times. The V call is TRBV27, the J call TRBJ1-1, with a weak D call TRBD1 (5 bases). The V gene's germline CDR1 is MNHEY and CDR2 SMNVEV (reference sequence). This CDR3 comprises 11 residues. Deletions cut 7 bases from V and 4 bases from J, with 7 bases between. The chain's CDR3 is CASIRGTEAFF. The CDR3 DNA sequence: TGTGCCAGCATTAGGGGCACTGAAGCTTTCTTT.

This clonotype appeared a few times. The CDR3 loop is CASSEPGTGDEQYF. The CDR3 bases are TGTGCCAGCAGTGAGCCCGGGACAGGGGACGAGCAGTACTTC. The chain carries TRBV25-1 and TRBJ2-7; TRBD1 matches 10 bases. The CDR3 is 14 residues long. V shed 3 bases, J shed 5 bases, and the junction held 4 bases outside the gene matches. Germline assignment: CDR1 MGHDK and CDR2 SYGVNS.

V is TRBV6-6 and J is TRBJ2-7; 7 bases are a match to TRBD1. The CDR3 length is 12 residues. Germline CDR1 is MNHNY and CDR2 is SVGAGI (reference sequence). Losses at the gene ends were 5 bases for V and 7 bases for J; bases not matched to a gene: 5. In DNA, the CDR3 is TGTGCCAGCAGTGGACAGGTGTTGGAGCAGTACTTC. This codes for CASSGQVLEQYF.

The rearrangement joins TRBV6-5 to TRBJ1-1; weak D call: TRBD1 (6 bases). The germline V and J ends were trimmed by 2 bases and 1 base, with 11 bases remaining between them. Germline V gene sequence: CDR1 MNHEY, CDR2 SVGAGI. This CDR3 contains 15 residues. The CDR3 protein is CASSYNPTGNTEAFF. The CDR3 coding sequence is TGTGCCAGCAGTTACAACCCGACAGGGAACACTGAAGCTTTCTTT.

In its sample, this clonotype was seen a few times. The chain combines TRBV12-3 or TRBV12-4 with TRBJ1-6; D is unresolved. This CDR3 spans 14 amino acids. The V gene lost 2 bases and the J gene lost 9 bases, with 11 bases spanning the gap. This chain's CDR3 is CASSLRHIGSPLHF. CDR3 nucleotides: TGTGCCAGCAGTTTAAGGCACATCGGTTCACCCCTCCACTTT.

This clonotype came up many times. CDR3 nucleotides: TGTGCCATCAGGGGACAGAACCAAGAGACCCAGTACTTC. Translating it yields CAIRGQNQETQYF. The chain links TRBV10-3 to TRBJ2-5; 7 nucleotides line up with TRBD1. V shed 6 bases and J 0 bases; nucleotides not matched to a gene: 1. This CDR3 contains 13 residues. Germline V CDR1 and CDR2: ENHRY, SYGVKD.

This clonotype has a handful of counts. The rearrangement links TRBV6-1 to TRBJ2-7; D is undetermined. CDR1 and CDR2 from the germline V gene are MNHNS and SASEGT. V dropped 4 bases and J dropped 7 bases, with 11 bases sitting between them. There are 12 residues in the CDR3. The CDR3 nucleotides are TGTGCCAGCAGTGGGAGCTACAATGAGCAGTACTTC. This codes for CASSGSYNEQYF.

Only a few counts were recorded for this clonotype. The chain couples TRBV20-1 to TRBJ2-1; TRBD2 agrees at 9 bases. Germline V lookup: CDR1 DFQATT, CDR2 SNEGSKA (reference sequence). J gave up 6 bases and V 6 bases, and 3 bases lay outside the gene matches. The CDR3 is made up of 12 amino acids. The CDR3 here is CSAGLASNEQFF. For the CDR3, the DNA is TGCAGTGCGGGACTAGCTAGCAATGAGCAGTTCTTC.

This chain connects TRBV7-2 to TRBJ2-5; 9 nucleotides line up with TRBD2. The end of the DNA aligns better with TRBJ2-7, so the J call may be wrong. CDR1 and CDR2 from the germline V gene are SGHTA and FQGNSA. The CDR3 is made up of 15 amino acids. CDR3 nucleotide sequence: TGTGCCAGCAGCATCACTAGCGGGCGGGGGAGCGAGCAGTACTTC. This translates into CASSITSGRGSEQYF.

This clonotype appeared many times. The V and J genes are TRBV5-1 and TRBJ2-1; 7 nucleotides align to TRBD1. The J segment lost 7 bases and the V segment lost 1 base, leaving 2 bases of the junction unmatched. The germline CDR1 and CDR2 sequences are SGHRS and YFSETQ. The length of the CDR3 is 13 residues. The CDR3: CASSLIQGNEQFF. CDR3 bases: TGCGCCAGCAGCTTGATACAGGGGAATGAGCAGTTCTTC. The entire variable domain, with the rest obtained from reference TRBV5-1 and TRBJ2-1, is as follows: KAGVTQTPRYLIKTRGQQVTLSCSPISGHRSVSWYQQTPGQGLQFLFEYFSETQRNKGNFPGRFSGRQFSNSRSEMNVSTLELGDSALYLCASSLIQGNEQFFGPGTRLTVL.

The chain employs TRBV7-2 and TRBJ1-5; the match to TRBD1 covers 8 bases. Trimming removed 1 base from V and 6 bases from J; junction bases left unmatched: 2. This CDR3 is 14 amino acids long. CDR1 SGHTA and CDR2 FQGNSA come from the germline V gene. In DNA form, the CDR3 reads TGTGCCAGCAGCTTAGGGGACAGGATTCAGCCCCAGCATTTT. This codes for CASSLGDRIQPQHF.

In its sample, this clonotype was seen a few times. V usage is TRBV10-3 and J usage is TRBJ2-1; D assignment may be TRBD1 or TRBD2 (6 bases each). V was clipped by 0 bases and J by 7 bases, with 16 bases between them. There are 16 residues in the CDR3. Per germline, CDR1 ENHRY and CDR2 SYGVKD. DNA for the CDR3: TGTGCCATCAGTGAGTCACAGGGCGGGGTCAAAAATGAGCAGTTCTTC. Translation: CAISESQGGVKNEQFF.

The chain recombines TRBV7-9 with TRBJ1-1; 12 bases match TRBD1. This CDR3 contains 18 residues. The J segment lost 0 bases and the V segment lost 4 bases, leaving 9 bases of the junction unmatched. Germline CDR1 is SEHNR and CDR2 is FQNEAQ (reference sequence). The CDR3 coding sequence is TGTGCCAGCAGCTCTCAGGGGACAGGGGGCACGATGAACACTGAAGCTTTCTTT. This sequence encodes CASSSQGTGGTMNTEAFF.